The 13 T cell receptor beta chains reported below all come from one sample, sequenced in a study of CD8 T cells in ankylosing spondylitis. TCRdb analysed the 5' RACE reads with MiXCR anew, one entry per CDR3 protein. The sample has about 150,000 distinct CDR3 sequences, 30% to 40% seen once. The sequenced material came from synovial fluid, either unsorted or a sorted T cell fraction (not recorded which). These receptors were taken from a male donor with ankylosing spondylitis.

This clonotype has more than one count but fewer than ten. The J gene is TRBJ2-7, the V gene TRBV29-1, with 10 positions matching TRBD2. CDR1 and CDR2 (germline): SQVTM, ANQGSEA. The CDR3 has 15 amino acids. The V gene end was trimmed by 4 bases and the J gene end by 2 bases; junction bases not matched to a gene: 8. The CDR3 sequence is CSVVVVAGGAYEQYF. For the CDR3, the DNA is TGCAGCGTTGTGGTCGTAGCGGGGGGTGCCTACGAGCAGTACTTC.

The rearrangement joins TRBV25-1 to TRBJ1-4, with D perhaps matching TRBD1 (5 bases). Germline loops: CDR1 MGHDK, CDR2 SYGVNS. Trimming removed 8 bases at V and 7 bases at J, with 26 bases between. This CDR3 has 17 amino acids. The CDR3 loop reads CASGSGLLGVGGEKLFF. The CDR3 nucleotides read TGTGCCAGCGGCTCTGGGCTCCTAGGGGTAGGCGGTGAAAAACTGTTTTTT.

V gene TRBV7-2 combines with J gene TRBJ2-3; 10 bases are a match to TRBD2. The CDR3 runs to 15 residues. Trimming cost V 3 bases and J 2 bases; bases outside gene matches: 2. CDR1 is SGHTA, CDR2 FQGNSA, per germline. The CDR3 region has the DNA TGTGCCAGCAGCTTCGGGACTAGCGTCACAGATACGCAGTATTTT. It is translated as CASSFGTSVTDTQYF.

The chain combines TRBV7-9 with TRBJ1-6, with D possibly TRBD1 on 6 matching bases. This CDR3 is 16 amino acids long. Deletions cut 1 base from V and 6 bases from J, with 13 bases between. Germline loops: CDR1 SEHNR, CDR2 FQNEAQ (reference sequence). CDR3 protein: CASSLERGYSNSPLHF. The CDR3 region has the DNA TGTGCCAGCAGCTTAGAAAGGGGGTATTCTAATTCACCCCTCCACTTT. Supplemented by reference TRBV7-9 and TRBJ1-6, the full variable domain reads DTGVSQNPRHKITKRGQNVTFRCDPISEHNRLYWYRQTLGQGPEFLTYFQNEAQLEKSRLLSDRFSAERPKGSFSTLEIQRTEQGDSAMYLCASSLERGYSNSPLHFGNGTRLTVT.

V is TRBV10-3 and J is TRBJ2-3; possible D gene TRBD1, 5 bases. Trimming cost V 2 bases and J 4 bases, with 10 bases left between them. CDR1 is ENHRY and CDR2 is SYGVKD in the germline V gene. The CDR3 loop spans 14 amino acids. CDR3 in amino acids: CAISEATDSDTQYF. As DNA, the CDR3 is TGTGCCATCAGTGAGGCGACAGACTCAGATACGCAGTATTTT.

The sample holds a few counts of this clonotype. This chain connects TRBV11-3 to TRBJ2-3; 8 nucleotides agree with TRBD1. CDR3 length equals 15 residues. Trimming at V came to 5 bases and at J to 2 bases, leaving 6 bases not matched to a gene. In germline, CDR1 is SGHNT, CDR2 YENEEA. For the CDR3, the DNA is TGTGCCAGCAGCCCGGACAGGGCTGTCACAGATACGCAGTATTTT. Translating it yields CASSPDRAVTDTQYF. Supplemented by reference TRBV11-3 and TRBJ2-3, the full variable domain reads EAGVVQSPRYKIIEKKQPVAFWCNPISGHNTLYWYLQNLGQGPELLIRYENEEAVDDSQLPKDRFSAERLKGVDSTLKIQPAELGDSAVYLCASSPDRAVTDTQYFGPGTRLTVL.

This clonotype was recorded many times. The chain recombines TRBV5-6 with TRBJ2-7; 10 bases agree with TRBD1. The CDR3 sequence is 16 residues long. Unmatched junction bases numbered 9, after V lost 2 bases and J lost 4 bases. Germline CDR1 SGHDT, CDR2 YYEEEE. CDR3 sequence reads: CASSLGSGTGVYEQYF. The CDR3 DNA sequence: TGTGCCAGCAGCTTAGGATCCGGGACAGGGGTATACGAGCAGTACTTC.

The sample holds many counts of this clonotype. The chain employs TRBV6-1 and TRBJ1-5; D is uncertain. The CDR3 is 15 amino acids. Germline lookup yields CDR1 MNHNS and CDR2 SASEGT. V was cut by 6 bases and J by 0 bases, with 12 bases left in between. CDR3 region: CASRSGRNSNQPQHF. The CDR3 nucleotides are TGTGCCAGCAGATCAGGACGGAATAGCAATCAGCCCCAGCATTTT.

This clonotype was picked up many times. This sequence joins TRBV11-2 and TRBJ2-1, with D tentatively TRBD2 (6 bases). Germline assignment: CDR1 SGHAT and CDR2 FQNNGV. V was shortened by 1 base and J by 2 bases, with 12 bases between the two germline ends. The CDR3 contains 16 residues. The CDR3 region is CASSLARDSTYNEQFF. In DNA form, the CDR3 reads TGTGCCAGCAGCTTAGCCCGGGACTCCACCTACAATGAGCAGTTCTTC.

In DNA, the CDR3 is TGCGCCAGCAGCGTCGGCCGTGCAGGGGGTGGAAACACCATATATTTT. Protein product: CASSVGRAGGGNTIYF. The V and J genes are TRBV5-1 and TRBJ1-3; 7 nucleotides line up with TRBD1. The V and J ends lost 4 bases and 3 bases, in that order; junction bases with no gene match: 10. Germline V gives CDR1 SGHRS, CDR2 YFSETQ. The CDR3 sequence is 16 residues long.

This clonotype was recorded only once. The chain is built from TRBV7-9 and TRBJ2-1; possibly TRBD2 for D (5 bases). In germline, CDR1 is SEHNR, CDR2 FQNEAQ (reference sequence). The CDR3 spans 15 residues. Trimming cost V 5 bases and J 2 bases, with 13 bases left between them. CDR3 in amino acids: CASSVGVGTYNEQFF. The CDR3 DNA follows: TGTGCCAGCAGCGTGGGAGTGGGGACCTACAATGAGCAGTTCTTC.

The chain couples TRBV20-1 to TRBJ2-5; possibly TRBD2 for D (6 bases). Germline lookup yields CDR1 DFQATT and CDR2 SNEGSKA (reference sequence). V lost 5 bases to trimming and J lost 0 bases, with 13 bases between them. This CDR3 has 14 residues. CDR3 DNA: TGCAGTGCTCAGGTAGCGGCTTACCAAGAGACCCAGTACTTC. This encodes CSAQVAAYQETQYF.

The V and J genes are TRBV28 and TRBJ1-2, with D uncertain. Trimming removed 7 bases from V and 4 bases from J, with 16 bases in between. Germline V gives CDR1 MDHEN, CDR2 SYDVKM. CDR3 size: 14 residues. The CDR3 coding sequence is TGTGCCAGCATCAGAGCGGGGAATACCTATGGCTACACCTTC. This gives the protein CASIRAGNTYGYTF.